This TCR beta chain derives from a study of cytomegalovirus exposure and HLA in healthy donors. Overall study findings and caveats: HLA-A and HLA-B allele assignments for most subjects were reportedly predicted accurately using TCR beta sequences.

In germline, CDR1 is MNHNS, CDR2 SASEGT. The CDR3 is made up of 13 amino acids. V lost 4 bases, J lost 4 bases, and 2 bases stayed unmatched. This clone came up a few times. Its antigen is unidentified. The PCR was carried out with 60 Vbeta primers and 13 Jbeta primers. Only in-frame clones appear in the TCRdb table, and some are missing; sequencing was by immunoSEQ multiplex PCR. The repertoire includes approximately 160,000 clones, 77% of them detected once, and 1.5% to 2% sits in the top ten. This sequence joins TRBV6-1 and TRBJ1-2, with 8 nucleotides matching TRBD1. The sample taken for sequencing was PBMCs. This sequence was found in a woman aged 25 to 39 in good health and CMV-seronegative. The CDR3 protein is CASSGGQGYGYTF. CDR3 sequence (DNA): TGTGCCAGCAGTGGCGGACAGGGCTATGGCTACACCTTC.